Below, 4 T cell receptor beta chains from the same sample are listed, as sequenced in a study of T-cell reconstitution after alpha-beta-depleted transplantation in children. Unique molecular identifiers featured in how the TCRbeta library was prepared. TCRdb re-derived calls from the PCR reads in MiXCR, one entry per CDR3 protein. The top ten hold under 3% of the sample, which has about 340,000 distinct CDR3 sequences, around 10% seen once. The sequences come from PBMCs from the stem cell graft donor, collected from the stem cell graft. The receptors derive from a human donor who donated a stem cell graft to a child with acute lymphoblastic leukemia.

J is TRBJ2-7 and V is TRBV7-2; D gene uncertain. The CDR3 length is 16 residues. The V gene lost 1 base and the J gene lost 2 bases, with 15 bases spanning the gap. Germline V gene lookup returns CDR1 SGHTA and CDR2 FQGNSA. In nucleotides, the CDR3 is TGTGCCAGCAGCTTAGTAGCCGGGTCTTACGCCTACGAGCAGTACTTC. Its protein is CASSLVAGSYAYEQYF.

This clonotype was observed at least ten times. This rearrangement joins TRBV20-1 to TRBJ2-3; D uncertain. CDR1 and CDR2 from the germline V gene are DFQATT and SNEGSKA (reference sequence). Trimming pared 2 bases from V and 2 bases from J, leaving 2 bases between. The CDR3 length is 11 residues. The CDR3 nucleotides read TGCAGTGCTAGAATCACAGATACGCAGTATTTT. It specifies CSARITDTQYF.

The DNA of the CDR3 is TGTGCCACCAGTCTTAGCCGTGCACCTGACACAGATACGCAGTATTTT. This translates into CATSLSRAPDTDTQYF. The rearrangement links TRBV24-1 to TRBJ2-3; D is unresolved. Germline lookup yields CDR1 KGHDR and CDR2 SFDVKD. The CDR3 covers 16 residues. V was clipped by 6 bases and J by 2 bases, with 17 bases between them.

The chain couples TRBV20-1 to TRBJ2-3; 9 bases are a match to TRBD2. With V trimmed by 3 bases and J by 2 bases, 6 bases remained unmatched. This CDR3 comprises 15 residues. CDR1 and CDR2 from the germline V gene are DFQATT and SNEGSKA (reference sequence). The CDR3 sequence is CSASPSGAFTDTQYF. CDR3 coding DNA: TGCAGTGCTAGTCCTAGCGGGGCGTTCACAGATACGCAGTATTTT.